This T cell receptor (beta chain) derives from a study of shared clonotypes between healthy human individuals. Deep-level assay runs were performed. Assay used: immunoSEQ multiplex PCR; TCRdb lists only in-frame clones, some missing. The repertoire holds 1,500,000 or so clones, roughly 98.5% seen once, with approximately 0.38% in the top ten. Among the donors, all were Caucasian adults who lived in Nashville, Tennessee. Germline values: CDR1 KGHSH, CDR2 LQKENI. The CDR3 spans 15 residues. The sequenced material came from naive CD4+ T cells sorted from blood. Subset: CD45RA+ positively selected. The clonotype originates from a man younger than 45 in good health. The chain couples TRBV18 to TRBJ2-5, with 8 bases that match TRBD2. Judging by the DNA end, TRBJ2-7 fits better; the J call may be wrong. This CDR3 reads CASSPTGTSTYEQYF. The CDR3 DNA is TGTGCCAGCTCACCTACCGGGACTAGTACCTACGAGCAGTACTTC.